This T cell receptor beta chain was sequenced during a study of blood T cell repertoires in COVID-19. Germline V gene lookup returns CDR1 SGHRS and CDR2 YFSETQ. With 5 bases removed from V and 1 base from J, the gap between germline ends came to 9 bases. This CDR3 comprises 14 residues. Profiling relied on immunoSEQ multiplex PCR, and the TCRdb table lists in-frame clones only, not all of them. The data show about 26,000 clones, 66% seen once. Sequenced sample: peripheral blood. The TCR was taken from a man in his sixties with active or convalescent COVID-19. The chain couples TRBV5-1 to TRBJ1-4; possibly TRBD1 for D (6 bases). This CDR3 reads CASRGQRTNEKLFF. The CDR3 DNA follows: TGCGCCAGCAGAGGACAGAGAACTAATGAAAAACTGTTTTTT.